This entry features one TCR beta chain sequence. V shed 5 bases and J 4 bases; nucleotides not matched to a gene: 5. The germline V gene encodes CDR1 MDHEN and CDR2 SYDVKM. The CDR3 runs 15 residues. This sample was taken from a study of blood T cell repertoires in COVID-19. Overall study: The United States, Italy and Spain supplied acute and convalescent COVID-19 samples. Nucleic acid was either cDNA or gDNA, and it came from T cells, B-cell-depleted T cells, or PBMCs.

The repertoire was sequenced with immunoSEQ multiplex PCR; TCRdb's copy has only in-frame clones and lacks some. The table has 80,000 to 100,000 clones, around 80% seen once. The source of this sequence is a man between 65 and 80 years old with acute or convalescent COVID-19. The material sequenced was peripheral blood. J is TRBJ2-1 and V is TRBV28, with TRBD2 identical over 10 bases. CDR3 in amino acids: CASSAGTSAYNEQFF. The CDR3 coding sequence is TGTGCCAGCAGTGCCGGGACTAGCGCTTACAATGAGCAGTTCTTC.